Described below is a single T cell receptor beta chain sequence and its context. Its antigen remains unidentified. No base quality information exists; no much larger clone differs at one position. The sequencer listed for this sample is Illumina HiSeq 1500. TCRdb reprocessed the public reads (quality trimming at Q25 with fastp, clone calling with MiXCR) and kept in-frame beta chains. A single entry per CDR3 protein holds the most common genes and DNA from its merged rows. The sample data list some 440,000 distinct CDR3 sequences, and 31% of these were observed just once. The ten biggest clones cover approximately 14% of the sample. These data come from a study of T cell repertoires in cytomegalovirus infection (dated by TCRdb to the late 2010s). Context from the whole study: Donor HLA type was relevant to the analysis, as public TCR beta signatures indicated carriage of CMV infection together with the matching HLA type. Findings and caveats that apply to the study as a whole: The ex vivo response was dominated by HLA-C-restricted CMV-specific TCR beta clonotypes, and the single most frequent clonotype in two of eight donors was supplied by these HLA-C-restricted clonotypes. Cumulative frequency of public TCR beta family members discriminated carriers of CMV infection plus the relevant HLA type in this cohort and an independent approximately 360-donor cohort.

From the cysteine up to the phenylalanine, the CDR3 has a length of 14 residues. Here the CDR3 DNA is all that survives: 42 bases in frame from base 1. V was cut back by 1 base and J by 0 bases, leaving a gap of 1 base between them. Sequences LNHDA (CDR1) and SQIVND (CDR2) are obtained from the germline V gene (reference sequence). This receptor was taken from a human donor in good health (CMV status not recorded). Some clones in this sample may be carry-over from other donors' samples. Sequencing input: PBMCs. The V and J segments used are TRBV19 and TRBJ2-6; no D segment can be confidently identified. Here the CDR3 is given as CASSIGSGANVLTF. The nucleotide sequence reads TGTGCCAGTAGTATAGGCTCTGGGGCCAACGTCCTGACTTTC.